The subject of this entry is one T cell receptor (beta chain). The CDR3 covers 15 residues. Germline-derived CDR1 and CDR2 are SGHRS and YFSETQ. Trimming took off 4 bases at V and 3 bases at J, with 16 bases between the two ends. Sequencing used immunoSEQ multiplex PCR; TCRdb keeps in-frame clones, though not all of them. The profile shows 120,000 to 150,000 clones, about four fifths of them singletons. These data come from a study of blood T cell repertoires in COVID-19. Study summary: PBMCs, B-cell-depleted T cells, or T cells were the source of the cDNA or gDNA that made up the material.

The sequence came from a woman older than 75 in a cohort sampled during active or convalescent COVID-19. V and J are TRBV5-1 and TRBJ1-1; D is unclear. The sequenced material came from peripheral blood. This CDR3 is CASSREDSLYTEAFF. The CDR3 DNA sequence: TGCGCCAGCAGCAGGGAGGACTCCTTATACACTGAAGCTTTCTTT.